The clone carrying this T cell receptor (beta chain) was seen only a few times. Its antigen is unknown. The sample belongs to a study of T cells in localized non-small cell lung cancer. Study observations and caveats: Sequencing was restricted to one tumor region; therefore, heterogeneity remains possible.

Sequencing was performed with immunoSEQ multiplex PCR; in TCRdb, only in-frame clones are kept and a portion is missing. The sample yields over 25,000 clones, roughly nine tenths seen once. V was shortened by 2 bases and J by 1 base, with 11 bases between the two germline ends. The V gene's germline CDR1 is SNHLY and CDR2 FYNNEI. The CDR3 length is 15 residues. The material was PBMCs, obtained before any cancer treatment. The receptor was derived from a man aged 35-75 years with stage II lung adenocarcinoma. The V gene is TRBV2, the J gene TRBJ1-1, with no clear D. The CDR3 is CASSERRQPNTEAFF. The DNA for the CDR3 is TGTGCCAGCAGTGAACGGCGGCAGCCGAACACTGAAGCTTTCTTT.